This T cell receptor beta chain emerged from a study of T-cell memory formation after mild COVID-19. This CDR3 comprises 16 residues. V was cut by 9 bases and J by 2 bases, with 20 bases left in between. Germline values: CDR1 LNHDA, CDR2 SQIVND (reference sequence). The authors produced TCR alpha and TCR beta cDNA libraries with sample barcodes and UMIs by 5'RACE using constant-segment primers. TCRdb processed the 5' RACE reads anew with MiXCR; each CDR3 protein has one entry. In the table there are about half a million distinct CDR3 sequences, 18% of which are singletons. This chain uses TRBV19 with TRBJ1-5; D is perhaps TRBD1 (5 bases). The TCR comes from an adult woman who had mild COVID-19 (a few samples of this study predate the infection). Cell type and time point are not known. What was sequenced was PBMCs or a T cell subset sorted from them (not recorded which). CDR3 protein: CASNLVGGGGNQPQHF. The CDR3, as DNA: TGTGCCAGCAACCTAGTGGGGGGTGGAGGCAATCAGCCCCAGCATTTT.